Listed below are T cell receptor beta chains from one sample, sequenced in a study of T-cell reconstitution after alpha-beta-depleted transplantation in children. TCRdb redid the calling of the PCR reads with MiXCR, one entry per CDR3 protein. The table lists 190,000 or so distinct CDR3 sequences, roughly 14% of them singletons. Here the sequenced sample was PBMCs from the stem cell graft donor, taken from the stem cell graft. Source of these receptors: a human donor who donated a stem cell graft to a child with acute lymphoblastic leukemia. Both conserved end residues are part of each CDR3. D genes are given only for firm matches. Clone size is stated in some rows and not others, as once, few, many or a class when expanded.

>TRBV5-6|TRBJ1-2|-|many
CASSFLDSRDSNYGYTF
TGTGCCAGCAGCTTTTTGGACAGCAGAGACTCTAACTATGGCTACACCTTC
>TRBV18|TRBJ2-1|-|few
CASSPQTSYNEQFF
TGTGCCAGCTCACCCCAGACTAGCTACAATGAGCAGTTCTTC
>TRBV12-3/TRBV12-4|TRBJ2-5|-|many
CASSFLSGGQETQYF
TGTGCCAGCAGTTTCTTATCCGGGGGCCAAGAGACCCAGTACTTC
>TRBV4-1|TRBJ2-1|TRBD2|many
CASSSGLAGPLNEQFF
TGCGCCAGCAGCTCGGGACTAGCGGGGCCGTTAAATGAGCAGTTCTTC
>TRBV12-3/TRBV12-4|TRBJ2-1|TRBD1|many
CASSRQGAGGNEQFF
TGTGCCAGCAGCCGACAGGGGGCAGGTGGGAATGAGCAGTTCTTC
>TRBV6-2/TRBV6-3|TRBJ2-3|TRBD1|many
CASSSPGQAPVSLSTDTQYF
TGTGCCAGCAGTTCCCCCGGACAGGCACCCGTATCCCTTAGCACAGATACGCAGTATTTT
>TRBV5-1|TRBJ2-7|-|few
CASSLGRIGYEQYF
TGCGCCAGCAGCCTGGGACGCATCGGGTACGAGCAGTACTTC
>TRBV5-1|TRBJ2-1|TRBD1|many
CASSTGQGEEQFF
TGCGCCAGCAGCACGGGACAGGGGGAAGAGCAGTTCTTC
>TRBV12-3/TRBV12-4|TRBJ2-3|-|many
CASSLKNTQYF
TGTGCCAGCAGTTTGAAAAATACGCAGTATTTT
>TRBV20-1|TRBJ2-6|-|many
CSASPYSGANVLTF
TGCAGTGCTAGTCCGTACTCTGGGGCCAACGTCCTGACTTTC
>TRBV5-1|TRBJ2-2|-|many
CASSLGPGVTGELFF
TGCGCCAGCAGCTTGGGGCCAGGGGTAACCGGGGAGCTGTTTTTT
>TRBV5-5|TRBJ1-1|-|many
CASSLAVDRATEAFF
TGTGCCAGCAGCTTGGCCGTTGATAGGGCCACTGAAGCTTTCTTT
>TRBV5-1|TRBJ2-4|TRBD2|many
CASSLSLAGVEVIQYF
TGCGCCAGCAGCTTGTCTCTAGCGGGAGTTGAAGTCATTCAGTACTTC
>TRBV5-5|TRBJ2-5|TRBD2|many
CASSMVREAGETQYF
TGTGCCAGCAGCATGGTCCGAGAAGCGGGGGAGACCCAGTACTTC
>TRBV12-3/TRBV12-4|TRBJ2-1|-|many
CASSLDSYYNEQFF
TGTGCCAGCAGCCTCGACTCTTACTACAATGAGCAGTTCTTC
>TRBV29-1|TRBJ2-5|TRBD1|-
CSVCDRGETQYF
TGCAGCGTTTGTGACAGGGGGGAGACCCAGTACTTC
>TRBV5-4|TRBJ2-6|TRBD1|-
CASTTGGAGANVLTF
TGTGCCAGCACCACAGGGGGCGCCGGGGCCAACGTCCTGACTTTC